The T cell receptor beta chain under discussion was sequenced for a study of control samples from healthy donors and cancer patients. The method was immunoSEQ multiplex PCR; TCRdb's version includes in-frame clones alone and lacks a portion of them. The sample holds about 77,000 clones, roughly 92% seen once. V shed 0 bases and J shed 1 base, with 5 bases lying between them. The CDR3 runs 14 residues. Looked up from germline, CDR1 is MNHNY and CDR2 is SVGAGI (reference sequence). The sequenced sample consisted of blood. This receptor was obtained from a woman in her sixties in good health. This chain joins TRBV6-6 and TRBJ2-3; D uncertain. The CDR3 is CASSYSKGTDTQYF. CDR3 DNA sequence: TGTGCCAGCAGTTACTCGAAAGGCACAGATACGCAGTATTTT.